The 5 T cell receptor beta chains listed next were all sequenced from one sample in a study of T-cell reconstitution after alpha-beta-depleted transplantation in children. The authors prepared the TCRbeta library with unique molecular identifiers. TCRdb recomputed calls from the PCR reads with MiXCR, one row per CDR3 protein. The repertoire holds hundreds of thousands of distinct CDR3 sequences, with approximately 22% as singletons. Specimen: PBMCs, mostly from graft donor cells, collected 360 days after TCRalphabeta/CD19-depleted stem cell transplant. These receptor sequences come from a boy under two years old who had a stem cell transplant for acute myeloid leukemia, so the T cells may come from the graft donor.

This clonotype appeared many times. The chain joins TRBV20-1 to TRBJ1-6; the D gene is possibly TRBD1 (5 bases). Between the trimmed V and J ends, which lost 0 bases and 6 bases, there was a span of 12 bases. This CDR3 region has 15 residues. Germline V CDR1 and CDR2: DFQATT, SNEGSKA (reference sequence). In DNA, the CDR3 is TGCAGTGCTAGAGATAGAGGGGTGGGTAATTCACCCCTCCACTTT. The encoded protein is CSARDRGVGNSPLHF.

The rearrangement joins TRBV24-1 to TRBJ2-1; unclear D gene. In germline, CDR1 is KGHDR, CDR2 SFDVKD. The CDR3 is 14 amino acids. Deletions cut 2 bases from V and 6 bases from J, with 10 bases between. The CDR3 DNA follows: TGTGCCACCAGTGATTCGACGTTACCCAATGAGCAGTTCTTC. As protein: CATSDSTLPNEQFF.

A few counts support this clonotype. This chain connects TRBV7-2 to TRBJ2-1; D ambiguous. The V and J ends lost 8 bases and 6 bases respectively, with 11 bases between them. CDR1 is SGHTA, CDR2 FQGNSA, per germline. This CDR3 is built from 12 residues. The CDR3 spells CASAVGRNEQFF. The CDR3 region has the DNA TGTGCCAGCGCCGTAGGTCGCAATGAGCAGTTCTTC.

The V call is TRBV15, the J call TRBJ2-3, with 8 bases identical to TRBD1. V shed 4 bases and J 6 bases; nucleotides not matched to a gene: 9. This CDR3 contains 15 residues. Looked up from germline, CDR1 is LNHNV and CDR2 is YYDKDF (reference sequence). The CDR3 loop reads CATSTPGTGLDTQYF. Here the CDR3 DNA reads TGTGCCACCAGCACACCCGGGACAGGCTTGGATACGCAGTATTTT.

The chain links TRBV7-9 to TRBJ2-7, with a weak D call TRBD1 (6 bases). V was shortened by 5 bases and J by 3 bases, with 11 bases between the two germline ends. The CDR3 consists of 13 residues. Germline V gene sequence: CDR1 SEHNR, CDR2 FQNEAQ (reference sequence). The CDR3: CASSPTQGYEQYF. CDR3 nucleotides: TGTGCCAGCAGCCCGACACAGGGCTACGAGCAGTACTTC.